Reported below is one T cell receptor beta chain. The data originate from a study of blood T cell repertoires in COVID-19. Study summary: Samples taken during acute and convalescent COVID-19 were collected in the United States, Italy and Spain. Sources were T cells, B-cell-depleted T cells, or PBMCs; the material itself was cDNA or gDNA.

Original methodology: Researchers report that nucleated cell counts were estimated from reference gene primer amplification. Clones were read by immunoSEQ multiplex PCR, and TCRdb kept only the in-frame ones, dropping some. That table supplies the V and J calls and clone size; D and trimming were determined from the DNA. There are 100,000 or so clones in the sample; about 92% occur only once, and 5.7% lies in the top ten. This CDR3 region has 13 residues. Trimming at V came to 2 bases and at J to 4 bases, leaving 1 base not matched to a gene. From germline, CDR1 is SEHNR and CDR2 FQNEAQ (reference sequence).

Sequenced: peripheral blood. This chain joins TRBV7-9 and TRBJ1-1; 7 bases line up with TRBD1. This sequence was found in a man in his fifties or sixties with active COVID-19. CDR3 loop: CASSLNRGTEAFF. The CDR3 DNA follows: TGTGCCAGCAGCTTAAACAGGGGCACTGAAGCTTTCTTT.